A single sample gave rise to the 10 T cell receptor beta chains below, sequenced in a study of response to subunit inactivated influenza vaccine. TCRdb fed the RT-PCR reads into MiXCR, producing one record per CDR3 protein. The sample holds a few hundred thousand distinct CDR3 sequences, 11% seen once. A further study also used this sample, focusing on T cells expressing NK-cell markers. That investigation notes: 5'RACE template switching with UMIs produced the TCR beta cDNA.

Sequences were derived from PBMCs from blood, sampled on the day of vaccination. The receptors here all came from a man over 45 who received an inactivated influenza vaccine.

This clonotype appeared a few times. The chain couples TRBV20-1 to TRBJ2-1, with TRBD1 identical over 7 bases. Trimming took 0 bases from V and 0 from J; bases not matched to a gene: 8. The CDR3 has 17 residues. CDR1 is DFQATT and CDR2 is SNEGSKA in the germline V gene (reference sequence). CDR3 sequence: CSARDTTGEVSYNEQFF. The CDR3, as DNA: TGCAGTGCTAGAGATACCACAGGGGAAGTCTCCTACAATGAGCAGTTCTTC.

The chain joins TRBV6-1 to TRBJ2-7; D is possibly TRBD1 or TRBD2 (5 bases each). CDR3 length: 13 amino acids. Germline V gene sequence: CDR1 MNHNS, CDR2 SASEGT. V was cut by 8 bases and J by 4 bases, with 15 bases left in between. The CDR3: CASRRQGPYEQYF. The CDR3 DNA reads TGTGCCAGCCGTCGGCAGGGACCTTACGAGCAGTACTTC.

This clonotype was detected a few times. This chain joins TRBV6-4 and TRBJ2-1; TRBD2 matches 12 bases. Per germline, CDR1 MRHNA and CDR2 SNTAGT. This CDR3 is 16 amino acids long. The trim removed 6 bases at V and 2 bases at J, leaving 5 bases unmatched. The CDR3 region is CASSRTSGNPYNEQFF. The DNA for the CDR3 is TGTGCCAGCAGCCGGACTAGCGGGAACCCCTACAATGAGCAGTTCTTC.

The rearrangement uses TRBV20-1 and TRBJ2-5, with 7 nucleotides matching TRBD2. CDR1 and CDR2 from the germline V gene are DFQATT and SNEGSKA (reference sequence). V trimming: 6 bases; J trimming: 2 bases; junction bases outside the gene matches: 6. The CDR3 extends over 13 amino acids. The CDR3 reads CSAGTITQETQYF. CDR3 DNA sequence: TGCAGTGCGGGGACTATAACGCAAGAGACCCAGTACTTC.

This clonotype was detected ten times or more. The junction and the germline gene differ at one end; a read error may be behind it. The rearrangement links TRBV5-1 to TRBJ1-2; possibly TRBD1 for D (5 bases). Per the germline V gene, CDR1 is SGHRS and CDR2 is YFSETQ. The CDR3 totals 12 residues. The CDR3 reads CASSLGDYGYTF. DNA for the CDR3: TGTGCCAGCAGTTTAGGGGACTATGGCTACACCTTC. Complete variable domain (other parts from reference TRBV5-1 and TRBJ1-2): KAGVTQTPRYLIKTRGQQVTLSCSPISGHRSVSWYQQTPGQGLQFLFEYFSETQRNKGNFPGRFSGRQFSNSRSEMNVSTLELGDSALYLCASSLGDYGYTFGSGTRLTVV.

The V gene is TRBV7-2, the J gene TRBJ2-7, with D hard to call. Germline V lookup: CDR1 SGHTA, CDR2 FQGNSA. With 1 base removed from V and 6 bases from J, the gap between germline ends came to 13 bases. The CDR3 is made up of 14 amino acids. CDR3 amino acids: CASSLGLERREQYF. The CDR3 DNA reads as TGTGCCAGCAGCTTAGGCCTAGAGAGACGCGAGCAGTACTTC.

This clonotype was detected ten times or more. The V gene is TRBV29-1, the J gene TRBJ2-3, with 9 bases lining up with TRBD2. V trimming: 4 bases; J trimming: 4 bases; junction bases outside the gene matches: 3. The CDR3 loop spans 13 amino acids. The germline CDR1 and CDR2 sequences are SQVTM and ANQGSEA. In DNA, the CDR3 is TGCAGCGTTGGCGGGAGGGCCGCAGATACGCAGTATTTT. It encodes CSVGGRAADTQYF.

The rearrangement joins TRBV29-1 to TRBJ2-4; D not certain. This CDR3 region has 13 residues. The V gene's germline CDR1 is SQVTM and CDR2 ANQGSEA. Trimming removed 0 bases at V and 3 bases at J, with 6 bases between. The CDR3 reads CSVEDTGKNIQYF. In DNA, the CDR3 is TGCAGCGTTGAAGACACCGGCAAAAACATTCAGTACTTC.

CDR3 protein: CASSYFEGDGYTF. Written as DNA, the CDR3 is TGTGCCAGCAGTTACTTTGAAGGAGATGGCTACACCTTC. The chain recombines TRBV6-6 with TRBJ1-2; D is uncertain. The CDR3 covers 13 residues. V was cut by 1 base and J by 6 bases, with 9 bases left in between. The germline V gene encodes CDR1 MNHNY and CDR2 SVGAGI (reference sequence).

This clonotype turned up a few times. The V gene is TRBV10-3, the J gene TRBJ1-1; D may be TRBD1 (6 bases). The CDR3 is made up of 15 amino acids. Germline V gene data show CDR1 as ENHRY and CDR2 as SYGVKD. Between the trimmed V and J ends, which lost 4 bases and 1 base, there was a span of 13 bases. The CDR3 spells CAISAATGTNTEAFF. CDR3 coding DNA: TGTGCCATCAGTGCGGCGACAGGAACGAACACTGAAGCTTTCTTT.